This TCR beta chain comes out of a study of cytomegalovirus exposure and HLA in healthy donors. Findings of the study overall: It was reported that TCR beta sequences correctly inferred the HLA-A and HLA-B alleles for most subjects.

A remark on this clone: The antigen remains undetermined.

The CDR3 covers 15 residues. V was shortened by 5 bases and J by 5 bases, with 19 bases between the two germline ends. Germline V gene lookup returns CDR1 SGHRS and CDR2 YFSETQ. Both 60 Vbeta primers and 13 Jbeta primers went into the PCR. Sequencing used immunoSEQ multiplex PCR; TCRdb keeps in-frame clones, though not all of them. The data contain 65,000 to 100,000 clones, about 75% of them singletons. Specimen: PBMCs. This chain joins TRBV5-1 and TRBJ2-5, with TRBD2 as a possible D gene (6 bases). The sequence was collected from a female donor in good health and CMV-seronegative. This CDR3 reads CASRWRALDLETQYF. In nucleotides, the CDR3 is TGCGCCAGCAGGTGGAGGGCTCTAGATCTGGAGACCCAGTACTTC.